The TCR beta chain described here comes from a study of beta chain features in type 1 diabetes. Background on the study: Patients were similar to healthy donors in age and gender (as well as in cell yields). Study-wide results and limits: There was a moderate but significant shortening of TCRB CDR3s in all four CD4+ subsets of Type 1 diabetes patients. Although PCR might favor shorter templates, it would do so equally in patients and controls.

The CDR3 has 13 residues. Unmatched junction bases numbered 3, after V lost 6 bases and J lost 2 bases. Germline CDR1 ENHRY, CDR2 SYGVKD. Investigators reverse transcribed all isolated RNA, so they sequenced expressed TCRB transcripts. Naive, central memory and regulatory T cell samples averaged roughly 4 million reads. Clones were read by immunoSEQ multiplex PCR, and TCRdb kept only the in-frame ones, dropping some. This table has roughly 150,000 clones, 9% to 12% appearing once. CD4+ naive, central memory, regulatory and stem cell-like memory subsets were isolated by sorting on CD45RO/CCR7/CD25/CD127/CD95/CD27. This clone was observed at least ten times. The antigen is unknown. Other DNA variants within this sample encode the same CDR3.

This sequence originates from a man under 40 with type 1 diabetes. The chain couples TRBV10-3 to TRBJ2-5; 7 nucleotides line up with TRBD2. Sequencing was performed on central memory CD4+ T cells from blood. The CDR3 nucleotides read TGTGCCATCAGCTTAGCGGGTCAAGAGACCCAGTACTTC. It yields the protein CAISLAGQETQYF.